This TCR beta chain was sequenced in a study of T cell changes during pregnancy in multiple sclerosis. Germline V gene data show CDR1 as SGHNT and CDR2 as YYREEE (reference sequence). With V trimmed by 4 bases and J by 0 bases, 11 bases remained unmatched. The CDR3 sequence is 17 residues long. Assay: immunoSEQ multiplex PCR; the TCRdb copy retains only in-frame clones and omits some. The data contain around 72,000 clones, roughly nine tenths of them singletons. The chain uses TRBV5-4 and TRBJ2-5; 8 positions agree with TRBD2. The TCR was taken from a female donor in good health, enrolled as a control in a pregnancy study. The sequenced sample was peripheral blood, obtained in the second trimester of pregnancy. CDR3 DNA sequence: TGTGCCAGCAGCCAAGATCGGGGGGGTTTGTACCAAGAGACCCAGTACTTC. Protein sequence: CASSQDRGGLYQETQYF.